This T cell receptor (beta chain) derives from a study of blood T cell repertoires in COVID-19. Produced via immunoSEQ multiplex PCR; TCRdb's table is partial and in-frame only. The sample carries roughly 150,000 clones, about four fifths recorded once. Germline CDR1 SGHRS, CDR2 YFSETQ. V lost 5 bases to trimming and J lost 1 base; unmatched junction nucleotides: 8. The length of the CDR3 is 15 residues. The specimen sequenced was peripheral blood. This TCR came from a man in his 60s with acute or convalescent COVID-19. This sequence joins TRBV5-1 and TRBJ1-2; 7 nucleotides align to TRBD1. This chain's CDR3 is CASSYTGTDNYGYTF. Written as DNA, the CDR3 is TGCGCCAGCAGTTATACCGGGACAGATAACTATGGCTACACCTTC.